What follows is one T cell receptor (beta chain) and its context. The data belong to a study of blood T cell repertoires in COVID-19. Turning to the study itself: The samples span acute and convalescent COVID-19 from the United States, Italy and Spain. PBMCs, B-cell-depleted T cells, or T cells provided the cDNA or gDNA that made up the material.

Some clones are missing from TCRdb's copy, which holds only in-frame ones; the method was immunoSEQ multiplex PCR. Here the sample spans 35,000 to 45,000 clones, about 90% being singletons. This sequence was found in a man aged 50-59 years with active COVID-19. Material for sequencing was peripheral blood.

CDR3 sequence (DNA): TGTGCCACCAGCGTTCTCGCGGGAGGGGGGGAGCAGTTCTTC. Amino acid sequence: CATSVLAGGGEQFF. The chain employs TRBV24-1 and TRBJ2-1, with 9 nucleotides matching TRBD2. V shed 7 bases and J 10 bases; nucleotides not matched to a gene: 10. This CDR3 spans 14 amino acids. The germline gives CDR1 KGHDR, CDR2 SFDVKD.